Listed below are T cell receptor beta chains from one sample, sequenced in a study of vaccination and CD4 T cells after COVID-19. Their recognized antigens are unknown. TCRdb ran MiXCR on the PCR reads and lists one entry per CDR3 protein. The data contain over 15,000 distinct CDR3 sequences, approximately 48% of them seen just once; the ten biggest clones take up around 5%. The sample was CD4+ T cells from blood, cultured in vitro, taken before SARS-CoV-2 vaccination. The receptors shown here come from a human donor who had recovered from COVID-19. CDR3s leave out the opening cysteine and the closing phenylalanine or tryptophan. The D gene is left open where the match is weak.

v_call: TRBV20-1; d_call: TRBD1; j_call: TRBJ2-3; cdr3_aa: SASGQGDSTDTQY
v_call: TRBV11-3; d_call: TRBD2; j_call: TRBJ2-3; cdr3_aa: ASSFVAGGRTDTQY
v_call: TRBV6-1; d_call: .; j_call: TRBJ1-5; cdr3_aa: ASGAKGGQPQH
v_call: TRBV7-2; d_call: .; j_call: TRBJ1-2; cdr3_aa: ASSLRQARNYGYT
v_call: TRBV20-1; d_call: .; j_call: TRBJ1-1; cdr3_aa: SASLTLSGTEAF
v_call: TRBV19; d_call: .; j_call: TRBJ1-5; cdr3_aa: ASSGSTGPNQPQH
v_call: TRBV10-3; d_call: .; j_call: TRBJ1-2; cdr3_aa: AIRRGLTNYGYT
v_call: TRBV9; d_call: .; j_call: TRBJ2-7; cdr3_aa: ASSVGQYYEQY
v_call: TRBV7-2; d_call: .; j_call: TRBJ1-2; cdr3_aa: ASSLDLGAAVHGYT
v_call: TRBV6-1; d_call: .; j_call: TRBJ1-1; cdr3_aa: ASRKVQEAF
v_call: TRBV24-1; d_call: .; j_call: TRBJ2-2; cdr3_aa: ATSDPAGRTGELF
v_call: TRBV19; d_call: .; j_call: TRBJ1-5; cdr3_aa: ASRDWGWGDQPQH
v_call: TRBV11-2; d_call: .; j_call: TRBJ2-5; cdr3_aa: ASSLSSMDSSSGQETQY
v_call: TRBV20-1; d_call: TRBD1; j_call: TRBJ2-7; cdr3_aa: SARDWRDRENEQY
v_call: TRBV11-2; d_call: .; j_call: TRBJ2-5; cdr3_aa: ASSLRRGGYQETQY
v_call: TRBV20-1; d_call: TRBD2; j_call: TRBJ2-5; cdr3_aa: SSGLAGGRQY
v_call: TRBV19; d_call: .; j_call: TRBJ1-2; cdr3_aa: ASSIEGTIGYT
v_call: TRBV24-1; d_call: TRBD2; j_call: TRBJ2-5; cdr3_aa: ATSAKLAGVETQY
v_call: TRBV25-1; d_call: .; j_call: TRBJ2-7; cdr3_aa: ASSDWGTREQY
v_call: TRBV28; d_call: .; j_call: TRBJ1-2; cdr3_aa: ASSLAASNYGYT
v_call: TRBV11-3; d_call: .; j_call: TRBJ2-2; cdr3_aa: ASSFSSGNTGELF
v_call: TRBV25-1; d_call: .; j_call: TRBJ1-1; cdr3_aa: ASAAQGKAF
v_call: TRBV30; d_call: .; j_call: TRBJ2-3; cdr3_aa: AWMLGPSTDTQY
v_call: TRBV6-1; d_call: TRBD2; j_call: TRBJ2-7; cdr3_aa: ASRLAGAYEQY
v_call: TRBV6-5; d_call: .; j_call: TRBJ1-2; cdr3_aa: ASSYSTPQGGYGYT
v_call: TRBV5-1; d_call: TRBD2; j_call: TRBJ2-2; cdr3_aa: ASSLQTSGLNTGELF
v_call: TRBV4-1; d_call: TRBD1; j_call: TRBJ1-1; cdr3_aa: ASSQPRDRGQLRTEAF
v_call: TRBV29-1; d_call: .; j_call: TRBJ1-5; cdr3_aa: SVTGRPLNRPQH
v_call: TRBV7-9; d_call: .; j_call: TRBJ2-5; cdr3_aa: ASSPRLVRETQY
v_call: TRBV2; d_call: .; j_call: TRBJ2-7; cdr3_aa: ASRGDIAYEQY
v_call: TRBV6-1; d_call: TRBD1; j_call: TRBJ2-4; cdr3_aa: ASSDGTGGFKNIQY
v_call: TRBV25-1; d_call: TRBD1; j_call: TRBJ2-1; cdr3_aa: ASSVAGDRAHEQF
v_call: TRBV6-1; d_call: .; j_call: TRBJ1-1; cdr3_aa: ASWTRGWTEAF
v_call: TRBV28; d_call: .; j_call: TRBJ1-5; cdr3_aa: ASSQVQGLVGNQPQH
v_call: TRBV28; d_call: .; j_call: TRBJ1-3; cdr3_aa: ASSPGGSNSGNTIY
v_call: TRBV15; d_call: TRBD1; j_call: TRBJ1-4; cdr3_aa: ATSPVQGAGNEKLF
v_call: TRBV7-2; d_call: .; j_call: TRBJ1-1; cdr3_aa: VSSQPGVGTEAF
v_call: TRBV20-1; d_call: TRBD2; j_call: TRBJ2-5; cdr3_aa: SATGTSGALQETQY
v_call: TRBV12-3/TRBV12-4; d_call: TRBD1; j_call: TRBJ1-5; cdr3_aa: ASGGTGYQPQH
v_call: TRBV6-1; d_call: TRBD2; j_call: TRBJ2-3; cdr3_aa: ASIQAAGASTDTQY
v_call: TRBV7-2; d_call: TRBD2; j_call: TRBJ2-2; cdr3_aa: ASSRRGGQNTGELF
v_call: TRBV20-1; d_call: .; j_call: TRBJ2-1; cdr3_aa: SARQGLYNEQF
v_call: TRBV6-2/TRBV6-3; d_call: .; j_call: TRBJ1-6; cdr3_aa: ASSRWGSSYNSPLH
v_call: TRBV6-5; d_call: .; j_call: TRBJ2-7; cdr3_aa: ASSSTGGGAYEQY
v_call: TRBV11-2; d_call: TRBD2; j_call: TRBJ2-5; cdr3_aa: ASSLAIPGLAGQETQY
v_call: TRBV10-1; d_call: TRBD1; j_call: TRBJ2-5; cdr3_aa: ASPPDRGKPQETQY
v_call: TRBV9; d_call: TRBD1; j_call: TRBJ1-6; cdr3_aa: ASSAGQGGGPLH
v_call: TRBV24-1; d_call: .; j_call: TRBJ2-2; cdr3_aa: ATSDSGHRAGELF
v_call: TRBV6-1; d_call: TRBD1; j_call: TRBJ1-3; cdr3_aa: ASRMDRGLNTIY
v_call: TRBV28; d_call: TRBD2; j_call: TRBJ2-3; cdr3_aa: ASSLVPNSGLAGFTDTQY
v_call: TRBV7-2; d_call: .; j_call: TRBJ2-1; cdr3_aa: ASSLAQDNEQF
v_call: TRBV7-6; d_call: TRBD2; j_call: TRBJ2-5; cdr3_aa: ASSRGLAGQETQY
v_call: TRBV5-1; d_call: .; j_call: TRBJ1-1; cdr3_aa: ASSLGSANTEAF
v_call: TRBV20-1; d_call: .; j_call: TRBJ2-5; cdr3_aa: SARVGPTQY
v_call: TRBV20-1; d_call: TRBD2; j_call: TRBJ2-3; cdr3_aa: SAAMGLAGMADTQY
v_call: TRBV27; d_call: .; j_call: TRBJ1-5; cdr3_aa: ASSFRYQVGQPQH
v_call: TRBV24-1; d_call: TRBD2; j_call: TRBJ2-1; cdr3_aa: ATRGNSGAHSYNEQF
v_call: TRBV20-1; d_call: .; j_call: TRBJ2-3; cdr3_aa: SATGPPSGTDTQY
v_call: TRBV2; d_call: .; j_call: TRBJ2-5; cdr3_aa: ASSEARGEKETQY
v_call: TRBV7-2; d_call: .; j_call: TRBJ2-3; cdr3_aa: ASSPSGWSGDTQY